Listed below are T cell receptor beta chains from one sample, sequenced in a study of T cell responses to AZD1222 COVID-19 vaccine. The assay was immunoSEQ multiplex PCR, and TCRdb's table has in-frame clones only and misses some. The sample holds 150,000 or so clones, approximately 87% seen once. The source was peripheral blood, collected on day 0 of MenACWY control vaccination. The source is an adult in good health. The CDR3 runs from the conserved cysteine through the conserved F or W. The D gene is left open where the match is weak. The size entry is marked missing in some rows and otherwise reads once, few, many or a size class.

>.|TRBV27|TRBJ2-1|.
CASSFGMRGDNEQFF
TGTGCCAGCAGTTTCGGCATGCGGGGCGACAATGAGCAGTTCTTC
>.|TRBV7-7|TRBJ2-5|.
CASSPRRRSSGQETQYF
TGTGCCAGCAGCCCCCGCCGGAGAAGTAGCGGACAAGAGACCCAGTACTTC
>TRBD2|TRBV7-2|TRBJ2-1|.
CASSVGLAGVGEQFF
TGTGCCAGCAGCGTGGGACTAGCGGGAGTGGGTGAGCAGTTCTTC
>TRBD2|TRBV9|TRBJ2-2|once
CASSVTERERAGELFF
TGTGCCAGCAGCGTGACCGAGCGGGAGAGGGCCGGGGAGCTGTTTTTT
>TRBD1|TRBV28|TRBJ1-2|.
CASSYRDRQDYGYTF
TGTGCCAGCAGCTACCGGGACAGGCAGGACTATGGCTACACCTTC
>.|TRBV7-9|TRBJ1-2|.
CASSPRDIVYGYTF
TGTGCCAGCAGCCCCAGGGACATAGTCTATGGCTACACCTTC
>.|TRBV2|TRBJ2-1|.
CASSEGRWGARDEQFF
TGTGCCAGCAGTGAAGGGAGATGGGGGGCCAGGGATGAGCAGTTCTTC
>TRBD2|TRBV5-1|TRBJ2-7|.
CASSREGLAGGTGYEQYF
TGCGCCAGCAGTCGAGAGGGTCTAGCGGGGGGCACTGGCTACGAGCAGTACTTC
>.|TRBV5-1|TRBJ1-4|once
CASSLQGPNEKLFF
TGCGCCAGCAGCTTGCAGGGGCCTAATGAAAAACTGTTTTTT
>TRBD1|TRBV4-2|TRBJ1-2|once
CASSLGDRDYGYTF
TGTGCCAGCAGCCTTGGGGACAGGGACTATGGCTACACCTTC
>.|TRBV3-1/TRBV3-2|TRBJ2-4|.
CASSQVGGRGAKNIQYF
TGTGCCAGCAGCCAAGTAGGGGGGCGAGGGGCCAAAAACATTCAGTACTTC
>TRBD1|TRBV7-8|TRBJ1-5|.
CASSPLGTGSNQPQHF
TGTGCCAGCAGCCCGTTAGGGACAGGGAGCAATCAGCCCCAGCATTTT
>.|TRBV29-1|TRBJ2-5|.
CSVEDTGGQETQYF
TGCAGCGTTGAAGATACAGGAGGACAAGAGACCCAGTACTTC
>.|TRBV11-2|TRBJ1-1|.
CASSLDQGSPEAFF
TGTGCCAGCAGCTTAGACCAGGGGTCTCCCGAAGCTTTCTTT
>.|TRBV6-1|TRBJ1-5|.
CASSESVLRGDQPQHF
TGTGCCAGCAGTGAATCGGTTCTCAGGGGCGATCAGCCCCAGCATTTT
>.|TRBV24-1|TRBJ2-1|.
CATSGGSSSYNEQFF
TGTGCCACCAGTGGGGGTTCGAGCTCCTACAATGAGCAGTTCTTC
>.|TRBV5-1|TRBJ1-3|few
CASSWGGSDRVYF
TGCGCCAGCAGCTGGGGGGGTTCCGACAGAGTATATTTT
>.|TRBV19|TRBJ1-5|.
CASRGYSGPQHF
TGTGCCAGTAGGGGTTACAGTGGGCCCCAGCATTTT
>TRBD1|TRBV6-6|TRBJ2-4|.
CASSQGAGIQYF
TGTGCCAGCAGTCAGGGGGCTGGCATTCAGTACTTC
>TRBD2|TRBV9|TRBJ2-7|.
CASSPSPGTTYEQYF
TGTGCCAGCAGCCCCAGCCCCGGGACTACCTACGAGCAGTACTTC
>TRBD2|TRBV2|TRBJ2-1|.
CASSQGASGAYNEQFF
TGTGCCAGCAGTCAAGGGGCTAGCGGAGCGTACAATGAGCAGTTCTTC
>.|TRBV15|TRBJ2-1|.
CATSSRERYNEQFF
TGTGCCACCAGCTCCCGGGAGCGGTACAATGAGCAGTTCTTC
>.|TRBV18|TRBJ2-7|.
CASSPFGKAPDEQYF
TGTGCCAGCTCACCATTCGGGAAGGCCCCCGACGAGCAGTACTTC
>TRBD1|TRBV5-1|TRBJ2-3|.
CASSPTGVTDTQYF
TGCGCCAGCAGCCCGACAGGGGTCACAGATACGCAGTATTTT
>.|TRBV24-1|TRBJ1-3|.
CATSESRRQGSGNTIYF
TGTGCCACCAGTGAGAGCAGACGTCAGGGTTCTGGAAACACCATATATTTT
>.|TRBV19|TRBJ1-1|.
CASSLSWRQGWTEAFF
TGTGCCAGTAGTCTTAGTTGGAGGCAGGGTTGGACTGAAGCTTTCTTT
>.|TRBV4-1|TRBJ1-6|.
CASSQPRNNSPLHF
TGCGCCAGCAGCCAGCCAAGAAATAATTCACCCCTCCACTTT
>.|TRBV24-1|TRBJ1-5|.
CATSDGGEGSQPQHF
TGTGCCACCAGTGACGGTGGGGAGGGGTCCCAGCCCCAGCATTTT
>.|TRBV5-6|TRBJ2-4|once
CASSLPGQNIQYF
TGTGCCAGCAGCTTACCAGGACAAAACATTCAGTACTTC